This T cell receptor beta chain was identified in a study of T cells in Graves' hyperthyroidism and ophthalmopathy. RNA transcripts provided the source from which TCR beta CDR3 regions were amplified. Initially, a first-round RT-PCR of the TCR CDR3 employed the HTBI primer set. Each CDR3 protein is one row after TCRdb ran MiXCR on the multiplex PCR reads. The sample carries some 300,000 distinct CDR3 sequences, approximately 17% recorded once. The CDR3 is 15 amino acids. Losses at the gene ends were 6 bases for V and 4 bases for J; bases not matched to a gene: 13. Germline-derived CDR1 and CDR2 are SGHRS and YFSETQ.

V and J are TRBV5-1 and TRBJ2-7, with TRBD2 matching 7 bases. The sequence came from a man under 40 with Graves' hyperthyroidism. Sequenced sample: blood. The CDR3 DNA reads TGCGCCAGCACACCCCTGGCGGGAGCTTTATACGAGCAGTACTTC. It translates to CASTPLAGALYEQYF.